Below are 16 T cell receptor beta chains sequenced from a single sample in a study of spatial heterogeneity in lung cancer. The study's findings and limits: Intratumoral expanded alpha and beta TCR counts were found to track tumor mutation counts.

No antigens are known for them. TCRdb called the 5' RACE reads again in MiXCR, with one record for every CDR3 protein. This table has roughly 510 distinct CDR3 sequences, 25% to 30% appearing once. Time point reported: sample taken at primary tumor resection. The specimen was lung tumor tissue, collected at surgery. These receptors were taken from a male donor with early-stage non-small cell lung cancer.

Relative to its sample, this clonotype is large. CDR3 sequence: CASSLSVGENTDTQYF. CDR3 coding DNA: TGCGCCAGCAGCTTGTCCGTAGGGGAAAACACAGATACGCAGTATTTT. The genes are TRBV5-1 and TRBJ2-3; D possibly corresponds to TRBD1 (5 bases). Germline V gene data show CDR1 as SGHRS and CDR2 as YFSETQ. V was clipped by 1 base and J by 2 bases, with 14 bases between them. This CDR3 is 16 amino acids long.

The chain combines TRBV6-2 or TRBV6-3 with TRBJ2-7; D gene unclear. This CDR3 spans 13 amino acids. Germline V gene data show CDR1 as MNHEY and CDR2 as SVGEGT. V dropped 2 bases and J dropped 4 bases, with 9 bases sitting between them. CDR3: CASSYGVEYEQYF. The CDR3 nucleotides are TGTGCCAGCAGTTACGGGGTTGAATACGAGCAGTACTTC.

By proportion, this clonotype is large. The chain links TRBV7-2 to TRBJ2-2, with D perhaps matching TRBD2 (5 bases). The CDR3 runs 15 residues. In germline, CDR1 is SGHTA, CDR2 FQGNSA. V was clipped by 1 base and J by 7 bases, with 13 bases between them. This chain's CDR3 is CASSLVVGSGGELFF. CDR3 DNA sequence: TGTGCCAGCAGCTTAGTGGTGGGGAGCGGCGGGGAGCTGTTTTTT.

By frequency in the sample, this clonotype is large. The genes are TRBV20-1 and TRBJ2-7; D is possibly TRBD1 or TRBD2 (5 bases each). Germline CDR1 and CDR2: DFQATT and SNEGSKA (reference sequence). Trimming cost V 6 bases and J 6 bases, with 24 bases left between them. This CDR3 spans 15 amino acids. The CDR3 DNA reads as TGCAGTGCAATAGGGTCGGGGCCCCAGTCGGGCGAGCAGTACTTC. It specifies CSAIGSGPQSGEQYF.

The chain couples TRBV10-2 to TRBJ2-3; D perhaps matches TRBD2 (7 bases). Trimming pared 6 bases from V and 4 bases from J, leaving 20 bases between. CDR3 size: 16 residues. CDR1 and CDR2 from the germline V gene are WSHSY and SAAADI. The CDR3: CASSPPVGGGADTQYF. The CDR3 DNA sequence: TGCGCCAGCAGCCCCCCTGTAGGCGGGGGCGCAGATACGCAGTATTTT.

This clonotype is labeled large. The chain recombines TRBV24-1 with TRBJ2-6, with 7 bases that match TRBD2. Germline CDR1 reads KGHDR; CDR2 reads SFDVKD. The CDR3 is 15 amino acids. V shed 4 bases and J 2 bases; nucleotides not matched to a gene: 1. CDR3 in amino acids: CATSEGGTGANVLTF. The CDR3, as DNA: TGTGCCACCAGTGAGGGAGGGACTGGGGCCAACGTCCTGACTTTC.

V gene TRBV7-9 combines with J gene TRBJ2-7; TRBD1 matches 8 bases. The CDR3 sequence is 14 residues long. J lost 3 bases, V lost 6 bases, and 7 bases had no gene match. CDR1 is SEHNR and CDR2 is FQNEAQ in the germline V gene (reference sequence). The CDR3, as DNA: TGTGCCAGCAGTTTCGGACAGGGCTTCTACGAGCAGTACTTC. Amino acid sequence: CASSFGQGFYEQYF.

The rearrangement links TRBV5-6 to TRBJ2-7; D unresolved. The V and J ends lost 4 bases and 6 bases respectively, with 20 bases between them. Germline-derived CDR1 and CDR2 are SGHDT and YYEEEE. The CDR3 is made up of 15 amino acids. The CDR3 nucleotides are TGTGCCAGCAGCCGTCCCCTTGATCCTCCCAGCGAGCAGTACTTC. It encodes CASSRPLDPPSEQYF.

V and J are TRBV5-1 and TRBJ2-7; D is possibly TRBD2 (6 bases). Per the germline V gene, CDR1 is SGHRS and CDR2 is YFSETQ. The CDR3 is 14 residues long. V lost 0 bases to trimming and J lost 2 bases, with 9 bases between them. In DNA, the CDR3 is TGCGCCAGCAGCTTGGCGGGGGAAGCCTACGAGCAGTACTTC. Translating gives CASSLAGEAYEQYF.

This clonotype is deemed hyperexpanded (1% or more). The V gene is TRBV6-5, the J gene TRBJ2-7, with D possibly matching TRBD1 (5 bases). Germline V gene data show CDR1 as MNHEY and CDR2 as SVGAGI. Between the trimmed V and J ends, which lost 0 bases and 6 bases, there was a span of 9 bases. The CDR3 loop spans 13 amino acids. The CDR3 is CASSYSKGSEQYF. The DNA of the CDR3 is TGTGCCAGCAGTTACTCGAAGGGGTCCGAGCAGTACTTC.

This clonotype showed up just a few times. The chain recombines TRBV18 with TRBJ2-1; perhaps TRBD1 as D (6 bases). Trimming took 3 bases from V and 4 from J, leaving 16 bases between them. Per germline, CDR1 KGHSH and CDR2 LQKENI. CDR3 length: 16 residues. CDR3 region: CASSPSTGRGYNEQFF. The DNA for the CDR3 is TGTGCCAGCTCACCTTCGACAGGAAGAGGGTACAATGAGCAGTTCTTC.

This clonotype is categorized as medium-sized. This chain joins TRBV30 and TRBJ2-2; either TRBD1 or TRBD2 may fit D (5 bases each). CDR1 is GTSNPN and CDR2 is SVGIG in the germline V gene (reference sequence). The CDR3 runs to 15 residues. Trimming left V 2 bases short and J 4 bases short, with 14 bases between. The CDR3 DNA reads TGTGCCTGGAGTTTGGCAGGGAGCAGCACCGGGGAGCTGTTTTTT. The encoded protein is CAWSLAGSSTGELFF. The full variable domain, completed using reference TRBV30 and TRBJ2-2, is SQTIHQWPATLVQPVGSPLSLECTVEGTSNPNLYWYRQAAGRGLQLLFYSVGIGQISSEVPQNLSASRPQDRQFILSSKKLLLSDSGFYLCAWSLAGSSTGELFFGEGSRLTVL.

By share, this clonotype ranks as large. This chain joins TRBV7-9 and TRBJ2-7, with 10 bases identical to TRBD1. This CDR3 region has 16 residues. CDR1 is SEHNR, CDR2 FQNEAQ, per germline (reference sequence). J gave up 4 bases and V 1 base, and 7 bases lay outside the gene matches. The CDR3 loop is CASSLGPGQGNYEQYF. CDR3 in DNA: TGTGCCAGCAGCTTAGGTCCGGGACAGGGGAATTACGAGCAGTACTTC.

The gene calls are TRBV14 and TRBJ1-2; 8 positions agree with TRBD1. CDR3 length: 13 amino acids. CDR1 SGHDN and CDR2 FVKESK come from the germline V gene. After removal of 7 bases from V and 4 bases from J, the junction contained 5 bases not matched to a gene. Written as DNA, the CDR3 is TGTGCCAGCAACGACAGGGGTGCCTATGGCTACACCTTC. Translation gives CASNDRGAYGYTF.

The CDR3 nucleotides read TGTGCCAGCAGTTCAAGCGACAGGGGAAGGTACTTC. The encoded protein is CASSSSDRGRYF. The rearrangement links TRBV28 to TRBJ2-7; 8 bases are shared with TRBD1. The CDR3 runs to 12 residues. Germline lookup yields CDR1 MDHEN and CDR2 SYDVKM. V lost 4 bases to trimming and J lost 12 bases; unmatched junction nucleotides: 8. Combining the CDR3 with reference TRBV28 and TRBJ2-7 gives the whole variable domain DVKVTQSSRYLVKRTGEKVFLECVQDMDHENMFWYRQDPGLGLRLIYFSYDVKMKEKGDIPEGYSVSREKKERFSLILESASTNQTSMYLCASSSSDRGRYFGPGTRLTVT.

The V and J genes are TRBV6-2 or TRBV6-3 and TRBJ2-1; TRBD1 is a possible D gene (5 bases). The CDR3 contains 13 residues. Trimming left V 2 bases short and J 8 bases short, with 10 bases between. The germline V gene has CDR1 MNHEY and CDR2 SVGEGT. For the CDR3, the DNA is TGTGCCAGCAGTTACGGGGCCGAGTATGAGCAGTTCTTC. Translated: CASSYGAEYEQFF.